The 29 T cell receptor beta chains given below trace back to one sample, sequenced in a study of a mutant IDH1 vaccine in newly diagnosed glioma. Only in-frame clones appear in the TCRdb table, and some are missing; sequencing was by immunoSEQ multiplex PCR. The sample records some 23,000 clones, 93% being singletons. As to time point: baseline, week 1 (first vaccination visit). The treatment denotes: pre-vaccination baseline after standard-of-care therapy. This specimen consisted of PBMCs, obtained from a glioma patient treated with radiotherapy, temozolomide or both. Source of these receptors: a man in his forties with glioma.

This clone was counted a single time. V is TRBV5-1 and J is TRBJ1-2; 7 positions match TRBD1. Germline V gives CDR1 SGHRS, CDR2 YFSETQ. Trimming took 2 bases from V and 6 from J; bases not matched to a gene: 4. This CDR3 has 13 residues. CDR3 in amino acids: CASSFRDRDGYTF. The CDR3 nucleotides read TGCGCCAGCAGCTTTCGGGACAGAGATGGCTACACCTTC.

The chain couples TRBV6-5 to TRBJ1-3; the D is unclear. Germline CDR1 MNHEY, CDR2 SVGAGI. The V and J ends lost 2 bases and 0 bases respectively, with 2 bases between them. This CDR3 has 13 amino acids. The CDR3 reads CASSYDSGNTIYF. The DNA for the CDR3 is TGTGCCAGCAGTTACGACTCTGGAAACACCATATATTTT.

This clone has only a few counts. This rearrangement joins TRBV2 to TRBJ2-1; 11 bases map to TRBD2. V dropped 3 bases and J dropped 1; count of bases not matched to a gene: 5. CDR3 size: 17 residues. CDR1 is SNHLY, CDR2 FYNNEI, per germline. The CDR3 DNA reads TGTGCCAGCAGTGATCTTAGCGGGAGGGGATCCTACAATGAGCAGTTCTTC. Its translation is CASSDLSGRGSYNEQFF.

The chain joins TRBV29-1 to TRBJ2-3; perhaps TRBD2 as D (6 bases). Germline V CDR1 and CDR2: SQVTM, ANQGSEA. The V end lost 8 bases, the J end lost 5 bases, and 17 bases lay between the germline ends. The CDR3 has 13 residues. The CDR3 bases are TGCAGCATGGGGGGTCCCCCCCAAGATACGCAGTATTTT. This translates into CSMGGPPQDTQYF.

The CDR3, as DNA: TGTGCCATCATGGACGCAGAGAACACTGAAGCTTTCTTT. Translation: CAIMDAENTEAFF. The chain recombines TRBV10-3 with TRBJ1-1; no clear D. The CDR3 runs to 13 residues. Trimming took 7 bases from V and 1 from J, leaving 10 bases between them. The germline V gene encodes CDR1 ENHRY and CDR2 SYGVKD.

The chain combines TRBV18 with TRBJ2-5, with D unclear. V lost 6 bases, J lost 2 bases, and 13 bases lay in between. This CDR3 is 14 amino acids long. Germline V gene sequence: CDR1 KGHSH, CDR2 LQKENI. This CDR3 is CASSPQQVQETQYF. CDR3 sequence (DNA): TGTGCCAGCTCCCCCCAGCAGGTACAAGAGACCCAGTACTTC.

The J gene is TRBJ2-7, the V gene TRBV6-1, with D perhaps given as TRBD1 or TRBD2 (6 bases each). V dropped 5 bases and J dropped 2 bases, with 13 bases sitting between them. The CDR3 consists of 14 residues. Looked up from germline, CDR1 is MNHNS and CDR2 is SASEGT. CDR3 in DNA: TGTGCCAGCAGTAATTTGGGGGGCGCCTACGAGCAGTACTTC. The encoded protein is CASSNLGGAYEQYF.

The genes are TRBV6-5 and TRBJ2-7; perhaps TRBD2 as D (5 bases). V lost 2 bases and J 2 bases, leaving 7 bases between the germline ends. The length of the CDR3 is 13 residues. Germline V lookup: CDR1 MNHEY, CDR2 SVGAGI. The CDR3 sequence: CASSYGLTYEQYF. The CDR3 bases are TGTGCCAGCAGTTACGGACTTACCTACGAGCAGTACTTC.

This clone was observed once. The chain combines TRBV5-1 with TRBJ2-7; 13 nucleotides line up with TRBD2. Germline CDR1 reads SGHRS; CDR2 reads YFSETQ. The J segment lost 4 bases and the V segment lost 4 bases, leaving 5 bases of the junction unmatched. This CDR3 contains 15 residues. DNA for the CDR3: TGCGCCAGCAGCCCGCGGACTAGCGGGAGTTACGAGCAGTACTTC. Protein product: CASSPRTSGSYEQYF.

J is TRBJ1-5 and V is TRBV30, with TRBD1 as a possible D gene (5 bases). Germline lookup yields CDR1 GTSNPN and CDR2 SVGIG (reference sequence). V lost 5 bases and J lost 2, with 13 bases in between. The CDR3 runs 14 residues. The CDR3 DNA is TGTGCCTGGGGTGGGGGGAATGGCAATCAGCCCCAGCATTTT. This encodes CAWGGGNGNQPQHF. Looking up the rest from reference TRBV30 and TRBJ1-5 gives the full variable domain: SQTIHQWPATLVQPVGSPLSLECTVEGTSNPNLYWYRQAAGRGLQLLFYSVGIGQISSEVPQNLSASRPQDRQFILSSKKLLLSDSGFYLCAWGGGNGNQPQHFGDGTRLSIL.

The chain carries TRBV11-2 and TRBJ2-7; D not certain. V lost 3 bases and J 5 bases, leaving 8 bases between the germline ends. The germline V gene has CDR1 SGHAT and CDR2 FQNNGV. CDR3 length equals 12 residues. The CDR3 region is CASSFFDHEQYF. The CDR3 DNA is TGTGCCAGCAGCTTTTTCGACCACGAGCAGTACTTC.

This CDR3 reads CASSEGTGTEAFF. The CDR3 DNA reads as TGTGCCAGCAGTGAAGGGACAGGGACCGAAGCTTTCTTT. The chain combines TRBV2 with TRBJ1-1; 8 nucleotides match TRBD1. CDR1 is SNHLY and CDR2 is FYNNEI in the germline V gene. The CDR3 length is 13 residues. V was pared by 1 base and J by 8 bases, with 3 bases of the junction left unmatched.

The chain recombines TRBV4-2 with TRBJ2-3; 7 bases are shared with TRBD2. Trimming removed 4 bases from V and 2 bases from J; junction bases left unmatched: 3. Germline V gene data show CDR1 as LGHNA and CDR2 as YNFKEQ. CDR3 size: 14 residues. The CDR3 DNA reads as TGTGCCAGCAGCCCCCGGGACTACACAGATACGCAGTATTTT. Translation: CASSPRDYTDTQYF.

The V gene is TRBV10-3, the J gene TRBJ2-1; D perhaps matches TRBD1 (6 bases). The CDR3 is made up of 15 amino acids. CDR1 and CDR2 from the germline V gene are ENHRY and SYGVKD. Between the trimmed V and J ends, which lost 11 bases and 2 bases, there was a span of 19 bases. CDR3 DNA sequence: TGTGCCCCCAGTGAGTTGTGGGACACCTACAATGAGCAGTTCTTC. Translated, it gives CAPSELWDTYNEQFF.

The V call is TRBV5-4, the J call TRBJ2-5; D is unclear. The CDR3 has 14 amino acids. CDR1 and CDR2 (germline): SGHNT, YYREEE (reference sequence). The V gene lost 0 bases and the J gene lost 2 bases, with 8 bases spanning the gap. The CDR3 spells CASSLAGRQETQYF. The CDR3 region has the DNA TGTGCCAGCAGCTTGGCCGGCCGACAAGAGACCCAGTACTTC.

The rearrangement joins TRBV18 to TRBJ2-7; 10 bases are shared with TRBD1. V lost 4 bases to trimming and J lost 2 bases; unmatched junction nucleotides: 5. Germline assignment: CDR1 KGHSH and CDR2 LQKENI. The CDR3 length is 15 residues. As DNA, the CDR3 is TGTGCCAGCTCACTGGGACAGGGGCACACCTACGAGCAGTACTTC. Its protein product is CASSLGQGHTYEQYF. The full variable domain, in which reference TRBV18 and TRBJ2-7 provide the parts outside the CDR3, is NAGVMQNPRHLVRRRGQEARLRCSPMKGHSHVYWYRQLPEEGLKFMVYLQKENIIDESGMPKERFSAEFPKEGPSILRIQQVVRGDSAAYFCASSLGQGHTYEQYFGPGTRLTVT.

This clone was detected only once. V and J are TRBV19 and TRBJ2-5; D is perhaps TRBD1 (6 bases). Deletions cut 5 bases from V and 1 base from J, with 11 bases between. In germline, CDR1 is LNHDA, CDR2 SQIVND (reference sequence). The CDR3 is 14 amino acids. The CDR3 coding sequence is TGTGCCAGTAGTTTAACAGGGACCCAAGAGACCCAGTACTTC. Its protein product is CASSLTGTQETQYF.

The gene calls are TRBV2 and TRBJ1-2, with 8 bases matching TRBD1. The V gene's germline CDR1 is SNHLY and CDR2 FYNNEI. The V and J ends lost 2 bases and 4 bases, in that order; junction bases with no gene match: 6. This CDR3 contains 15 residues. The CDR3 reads CASSELQGVLYGYTF. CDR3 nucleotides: TGTGCCAGCAGTGAATTACAGGGGGTTCTCTATGGCTACACCTTC.

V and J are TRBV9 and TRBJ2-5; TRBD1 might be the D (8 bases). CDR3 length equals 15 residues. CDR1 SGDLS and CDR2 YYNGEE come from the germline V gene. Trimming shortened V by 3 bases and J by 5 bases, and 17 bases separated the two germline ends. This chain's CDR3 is CASSGTGRVAETQYF. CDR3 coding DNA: TGTGCCAGCAGCGGGACAGGGAGGGTCGCGGAGACCCAGTACTTC. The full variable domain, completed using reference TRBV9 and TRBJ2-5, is DSGVTQTPKHLITATGQRVTLRCSPRSGDLSVYWYQQSLDQGLQFLIQYYNGEERAKGNILERFSAQQFPDLHSELNLSSLELGDSALYFCASSGTGRVAETQYFGPGTRLLVL.

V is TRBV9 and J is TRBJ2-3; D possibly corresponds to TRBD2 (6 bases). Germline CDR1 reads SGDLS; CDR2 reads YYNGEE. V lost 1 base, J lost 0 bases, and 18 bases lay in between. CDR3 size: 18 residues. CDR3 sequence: CASSVTIGRDWSTDTQYF. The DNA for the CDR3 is TGTGCCAGCAGCGTAACGATTGGTCGGGACTGGAGCACAGATACGCAGTATTTT.

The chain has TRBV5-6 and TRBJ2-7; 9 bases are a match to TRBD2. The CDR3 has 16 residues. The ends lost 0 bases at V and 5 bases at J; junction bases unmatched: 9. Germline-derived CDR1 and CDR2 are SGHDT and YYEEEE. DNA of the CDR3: TGTGCCAGCAGCTTGGGCGCGGGAGGGAGCGGGAACGAGCAGTACTTC. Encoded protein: CASSLGAGGSGNEQYF.

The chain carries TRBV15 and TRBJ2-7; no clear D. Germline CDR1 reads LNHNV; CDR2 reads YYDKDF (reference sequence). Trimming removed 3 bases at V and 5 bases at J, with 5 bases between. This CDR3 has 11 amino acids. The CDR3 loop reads CATSRDHEQYF. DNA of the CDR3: TGTGCCACCAGCAGGGACCACGAGCAGTACTTC.

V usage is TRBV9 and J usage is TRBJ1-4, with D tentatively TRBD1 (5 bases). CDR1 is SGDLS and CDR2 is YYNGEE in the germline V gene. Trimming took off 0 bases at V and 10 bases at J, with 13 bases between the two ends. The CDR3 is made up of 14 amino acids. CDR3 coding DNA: TGTGCCAGCAGCGTAGAGGAGGGTAGGGGAAAACTGTTTTTT. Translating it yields CASSVEEGRGKLFF.

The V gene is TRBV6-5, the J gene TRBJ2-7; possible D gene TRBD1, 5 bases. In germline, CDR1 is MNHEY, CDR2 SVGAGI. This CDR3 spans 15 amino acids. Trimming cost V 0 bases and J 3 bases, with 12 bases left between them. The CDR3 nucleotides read TGTGCCAGCAGTTACTCGTTTGGCAGGGACTACGAGCAGTACTTC. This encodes CASSYSFGRDYEQYF.

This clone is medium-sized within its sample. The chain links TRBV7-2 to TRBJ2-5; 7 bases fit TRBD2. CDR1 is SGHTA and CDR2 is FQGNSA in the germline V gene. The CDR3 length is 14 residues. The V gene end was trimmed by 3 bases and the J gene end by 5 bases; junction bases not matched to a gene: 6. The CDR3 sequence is CASSLYGGRETQYF. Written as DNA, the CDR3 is TGTGCCAGCAGCTTGTACGGGGGGAGGGAGACCCAGTACTTC.

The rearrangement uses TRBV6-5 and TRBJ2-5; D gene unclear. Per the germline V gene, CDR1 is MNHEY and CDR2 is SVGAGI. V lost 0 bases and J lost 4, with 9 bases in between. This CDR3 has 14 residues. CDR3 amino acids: CASSYSKASETQYF. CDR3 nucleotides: TGTGCCAGCAGTTACTCGAAAGCTTCAGAGACCCAGTACTTC.

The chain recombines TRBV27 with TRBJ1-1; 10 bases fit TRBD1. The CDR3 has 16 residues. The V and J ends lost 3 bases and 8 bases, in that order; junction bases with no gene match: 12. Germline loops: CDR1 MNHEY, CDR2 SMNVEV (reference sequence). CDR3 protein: CASSFLPPGQGTEAFF. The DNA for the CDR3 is TGTGCCAGCAGTTTTTTACCCCCGGGACAGGGGACCGAAGCTTTCTTT.

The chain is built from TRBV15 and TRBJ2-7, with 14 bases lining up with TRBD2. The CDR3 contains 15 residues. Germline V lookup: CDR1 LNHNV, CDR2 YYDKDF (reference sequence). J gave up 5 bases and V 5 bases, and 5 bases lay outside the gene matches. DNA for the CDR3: TGTGCCACCAGCCTCCGACTAGCGGGAGGGGACGAGCAGTACTTC. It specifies CATSLRLAGGDEQYF. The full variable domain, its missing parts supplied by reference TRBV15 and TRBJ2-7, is DAMVIQNPRYQVTQFGKPVTLSCSQTLNHNVMYWYQQKSSQAPKLLFHYYDKDFNNEADTPDNFQSRRPNTSFCFLDIRSPGLGDTAMYLCATSLRLAGGDEQYFGPGTRLTVT.

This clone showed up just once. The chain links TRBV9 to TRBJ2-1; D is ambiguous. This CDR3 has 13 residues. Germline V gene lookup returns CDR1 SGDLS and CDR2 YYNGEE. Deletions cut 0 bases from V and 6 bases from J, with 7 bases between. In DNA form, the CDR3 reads TGTGCCAGCAGCGTAGCTCTATCCAATGAGCAGTTCTTC. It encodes CASSVALSNEQFF.